This T cell receptor (beta chain) derives from a study of cytomegalovirus exposure and HLA in healthy donors. Details on this clone: Its antigen is unknown.

Notes on the study in general: Listed as cytomegalovirus-associated were around 160 TCR beta chains.

Researchers ran the PCR with 60 Vbeta and 13 Jbeta primers. Sequenced by immunoSEQ multiplex PCR; TCRdb stores in-frame clones only, minus some. Of approximately 140,000 clones listed, about 79% are singletons. Sequenced material: PBMCs. The origin of this receptor is a male donor in good health and CMV-seronegative.

The CDR3 DNA reads TGCGCCAGCAGCCAACCACAGGGGGCTAATGAAGCTTTCTTT. Translation gives CASSQPQGANEAFF. The V call is TRBV4-3, the J call TRBJ1-1, with TRBD1 matching 9 bases. Germline assignment: CDR1 LGHNA and CDR2 YSLEER. V lost 2 bases and J lost 7; bases outside the gene matches: 5. The CDR3 consists of 14 residues.